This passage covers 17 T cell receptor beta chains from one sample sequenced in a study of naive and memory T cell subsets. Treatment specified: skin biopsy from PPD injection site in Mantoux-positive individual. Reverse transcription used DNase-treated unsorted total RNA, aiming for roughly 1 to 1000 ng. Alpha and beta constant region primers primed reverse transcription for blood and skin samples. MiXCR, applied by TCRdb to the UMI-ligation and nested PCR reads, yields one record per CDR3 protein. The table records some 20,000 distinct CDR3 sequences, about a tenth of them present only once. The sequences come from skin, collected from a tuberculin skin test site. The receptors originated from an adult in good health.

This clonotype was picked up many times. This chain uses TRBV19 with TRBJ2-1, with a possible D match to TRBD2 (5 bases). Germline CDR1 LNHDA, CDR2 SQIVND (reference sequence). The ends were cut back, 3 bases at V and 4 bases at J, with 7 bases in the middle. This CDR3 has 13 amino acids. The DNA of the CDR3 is TGTGCCAGTAGTATTAGCGCGTACAATGAGCAGTTCTTC. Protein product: CASSISAYNEQFF.

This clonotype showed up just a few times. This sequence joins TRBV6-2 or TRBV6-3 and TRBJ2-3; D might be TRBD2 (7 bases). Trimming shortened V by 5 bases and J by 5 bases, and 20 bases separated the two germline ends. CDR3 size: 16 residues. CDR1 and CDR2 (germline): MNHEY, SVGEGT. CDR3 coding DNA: TGTGCCAGCAGTCACCCCGCGGCGGGGGCCCGAGATACGCAGTATTTT. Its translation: CASSHPAAGARDTQYF.

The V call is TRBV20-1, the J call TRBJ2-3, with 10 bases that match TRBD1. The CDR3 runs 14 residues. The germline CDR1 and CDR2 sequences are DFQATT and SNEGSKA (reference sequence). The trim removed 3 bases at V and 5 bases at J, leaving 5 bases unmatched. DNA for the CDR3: TGCAGTGCTAGTAGACAGGGGGCTGGAGATACGCAGTATTTT. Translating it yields CSASRQGAGDTQYF.

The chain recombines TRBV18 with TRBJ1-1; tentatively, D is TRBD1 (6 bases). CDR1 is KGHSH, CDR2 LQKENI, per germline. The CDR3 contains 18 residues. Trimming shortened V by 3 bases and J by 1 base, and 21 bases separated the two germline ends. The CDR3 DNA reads TGTGCCAGCTCACCCCGGTTCCTTAGACAGGAGCCGAACACTGAAGCTTTCTTT. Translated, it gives CASSPRFLRQEPNTEAFF. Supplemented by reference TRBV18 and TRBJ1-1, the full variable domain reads NAGVMQNPRHLVRRRGQEARLRCSPMKGHSHVYWYRQLPEEGLKFMVYLQKENIIDESGMPKERFSAEFPKEGPSILRIQQVVRGDSAAYFCASSPRFLRQEPNTEAFFGQGTRLTVV.

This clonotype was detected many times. This CDR3 is CASSKGYSGNTIYF. The CDR3 DNA follows: TGTGCCAGCAGCAAAGGCTACTCTGGAAACACCATATATTTT. The chain couples TRBV3-1 to TRBJ1-3; D call uncertain. Trimming took 5 bases from V and 0 from J, leaving 8 bases between them. There are 14 residues in the CDR3. Germline loops: CDR1 LGHDT, CDR2 YNNKEL (reference sequence).

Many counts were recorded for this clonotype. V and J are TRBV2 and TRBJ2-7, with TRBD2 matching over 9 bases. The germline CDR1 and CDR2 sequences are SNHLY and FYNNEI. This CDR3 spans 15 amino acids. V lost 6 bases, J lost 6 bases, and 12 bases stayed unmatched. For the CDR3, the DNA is TGTGCCAGCAGCCTTGAGGGCGGGAGGGTCCGCGAGCAGTACTTC. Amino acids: CASSLEGGRVREQYF.

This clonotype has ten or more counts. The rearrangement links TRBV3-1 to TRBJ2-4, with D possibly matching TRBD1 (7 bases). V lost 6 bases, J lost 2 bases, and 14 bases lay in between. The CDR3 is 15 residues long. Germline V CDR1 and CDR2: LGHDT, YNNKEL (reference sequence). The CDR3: CASRGGGATKNIQYF. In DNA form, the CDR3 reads TGTGCCAGCAGAGGAGGGGGCGCGACCAAAAACATTCAGTACTTC.

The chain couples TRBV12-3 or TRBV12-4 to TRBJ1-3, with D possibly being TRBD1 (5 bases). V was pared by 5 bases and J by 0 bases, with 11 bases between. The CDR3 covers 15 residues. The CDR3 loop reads CASSLQAHSGNTIYF. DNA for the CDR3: TGTGCCAGCAGTCTACAGGCCCACTCTGGAAACACCATATATTTT.

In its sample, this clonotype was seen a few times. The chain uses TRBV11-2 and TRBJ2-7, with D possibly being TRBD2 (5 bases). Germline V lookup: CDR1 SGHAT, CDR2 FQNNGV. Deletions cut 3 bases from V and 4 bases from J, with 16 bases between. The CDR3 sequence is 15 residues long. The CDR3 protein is CASSFMRLEGYEQYF. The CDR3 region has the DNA TGTGCCAGCAGCTTTATGAGGCTAGAGGGATACGAGCAGTACTTC.

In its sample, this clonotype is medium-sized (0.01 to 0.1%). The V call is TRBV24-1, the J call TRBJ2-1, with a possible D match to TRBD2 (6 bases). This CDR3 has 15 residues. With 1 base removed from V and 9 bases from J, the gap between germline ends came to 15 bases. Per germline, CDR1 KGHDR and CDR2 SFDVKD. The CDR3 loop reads CATSDFRASAGEQFF. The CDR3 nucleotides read TGTGCCACCAGTGATTTTAGGGCTAGCGCTGGTGAGCAGTTCTTC.

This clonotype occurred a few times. Here the CDR3 DNA reads TGTGCCAGCAGCCCCCCTATCACAGCCTATAATTCACCCCTCCACTTT. It encodes CASSPPITAYNSPLHF. The rearrangement uses TRBV7-8 and TRBJ1-6; D is ambiguous. From germline, CDR1 is SGHVS and CDR2 FQNEAQ. V lost 5 bases, J lost 2 bases, and 13 bases lay in between. The CDR3 totals 16 residues.

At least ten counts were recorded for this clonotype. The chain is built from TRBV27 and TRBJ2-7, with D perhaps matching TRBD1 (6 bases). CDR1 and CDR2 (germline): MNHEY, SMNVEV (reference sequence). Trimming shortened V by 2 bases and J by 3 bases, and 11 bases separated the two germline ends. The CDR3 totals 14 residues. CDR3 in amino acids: CASSLPGQYYEQYF. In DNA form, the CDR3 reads TGTGCCAGCAGTTTACCCGGACAGTACTACGAGCAGTACTTC.

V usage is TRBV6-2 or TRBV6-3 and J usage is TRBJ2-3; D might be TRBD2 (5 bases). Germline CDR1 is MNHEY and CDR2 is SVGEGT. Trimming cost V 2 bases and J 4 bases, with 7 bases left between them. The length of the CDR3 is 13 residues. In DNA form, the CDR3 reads TGTGCCAGCAGTTACGACTACTCAGATACGCAGTATTTT. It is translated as CASSYDYSDTQYF.

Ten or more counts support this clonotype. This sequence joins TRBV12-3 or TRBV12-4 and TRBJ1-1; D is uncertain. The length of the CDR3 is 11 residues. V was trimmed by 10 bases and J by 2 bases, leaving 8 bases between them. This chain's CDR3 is CATRLNTEAFF. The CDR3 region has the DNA TGTGCCACTAGGCTTAACACTGAAGCTTTCTTT.

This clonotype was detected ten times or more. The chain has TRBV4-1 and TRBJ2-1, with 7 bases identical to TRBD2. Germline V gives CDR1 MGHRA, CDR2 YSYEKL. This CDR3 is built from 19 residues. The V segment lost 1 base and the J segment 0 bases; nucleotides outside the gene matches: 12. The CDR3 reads CASSQGDYGRTSSYNEQFF. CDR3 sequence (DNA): TGCGCCAGCAGCCAAGGCGACTACGGGAGGACCTCCTCCTACAATGAGCAGTTCTTC.

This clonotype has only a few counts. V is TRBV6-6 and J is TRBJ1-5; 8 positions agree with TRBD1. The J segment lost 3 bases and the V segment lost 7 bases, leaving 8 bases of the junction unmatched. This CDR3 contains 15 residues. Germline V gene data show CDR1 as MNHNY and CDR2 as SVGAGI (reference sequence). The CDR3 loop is CASIGGTGLNQPQHF. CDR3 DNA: TGTGCCAGCATTGGCGGGACAGGACTCAATCAGCCCCAGCATTTT.

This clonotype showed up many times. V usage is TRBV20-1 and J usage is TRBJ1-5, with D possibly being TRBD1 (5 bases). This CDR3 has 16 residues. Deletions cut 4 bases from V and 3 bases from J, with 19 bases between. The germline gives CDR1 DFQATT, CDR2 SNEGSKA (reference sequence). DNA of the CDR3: TGCAGTGCTACCCAACCGTGGGTAGGGACCAATCAGCCCCAGCATTTT. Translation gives CSATQPWVGTNQPQHF.